The present T cell receptor (beta chain) was sequenced within a study of cytomegalovirus exposure and HLA in healthy donors. About the study: In an early release, HLA-typed donors contributed tens of millions of unique TCR sequences.

Study observations and caveats: TCR beta V- and J-gene trimming was later associated with a missense DCLRE1C variant. Later analysis found that TCR beta chains associated with HLA were more clonally expanded than other, equally common chains. As a later analysis revealed, most CMV-associated TCR beta chains appeared HLA-restricted.

60 Vbeta and 13 Jbeta primers were used in PCR. Assay used: immunoSEQ multiplex PCR; TCRdb lists only in-frame clones, some missing. This sample yields roughly 86,000 clones, of which around three fifths are seen a single time; roughly 21% belongs to the top ten. This clone came up a few times. The antigen remains undetermined. Trimming cost V 2 bases and J 8 bases; bases outside gene matches: 7. This CDR3 has 14 residues. The germline V gene encodes CDR1 WNHNN and CDR2 SYGVQD (reference sequence). This chain uses TRBV10-1 with TRBJ2-7, with TRBD1 identical over 9 bases. The sample was PBMCs. The sequence derives from a woman in her 50s in good health and CMV-seropositive. This CDR3 reads CASSEGQGLEKQYF. As DNA, the CDR3 is TGCGCCAGCAGTGAGGGACAGGGGCTGGAGAAGCAGTACTTC.